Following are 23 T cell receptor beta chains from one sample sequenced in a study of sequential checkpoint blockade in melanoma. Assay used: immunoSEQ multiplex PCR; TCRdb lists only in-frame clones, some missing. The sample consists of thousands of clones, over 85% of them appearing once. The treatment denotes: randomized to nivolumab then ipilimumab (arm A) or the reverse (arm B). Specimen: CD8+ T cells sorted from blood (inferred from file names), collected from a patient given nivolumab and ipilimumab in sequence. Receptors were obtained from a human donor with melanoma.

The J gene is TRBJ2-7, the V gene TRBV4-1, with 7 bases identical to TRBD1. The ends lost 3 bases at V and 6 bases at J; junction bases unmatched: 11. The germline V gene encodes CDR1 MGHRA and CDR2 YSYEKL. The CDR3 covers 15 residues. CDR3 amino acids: CASSQPRDSRTEQYF. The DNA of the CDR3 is TGCGCCAGCAGCCAGCCCCGGGACAGCCGTACCGAGCAGTACTTC.

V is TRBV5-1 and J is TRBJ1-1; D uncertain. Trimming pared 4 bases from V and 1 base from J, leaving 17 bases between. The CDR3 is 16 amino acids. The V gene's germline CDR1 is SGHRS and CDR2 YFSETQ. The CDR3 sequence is CASSPWGGRGNTEAFF. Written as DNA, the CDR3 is TGCGCCAGCAGCCCCTGGGGAGGTAGAGGGAACACTGAAGCTTTCTTT.

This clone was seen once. The CDR3 spells CASSLLAGMYEQYF. CDR3 sequence (DNA): TGTGCCAGCAGTTTACTAGCGGGAATGTACGAGCAGTACTTC. The chain employs TRBV28 and TRBJ2-7; the match to TRBD2 covers 9 bases. V was pared by 2 bases and J by 4 bases, with 3 bases of the junction left unmatched. The CDR3 covers 14 residues. Germline CDR1 is MDHEN and CDR2 is SYDVKM.

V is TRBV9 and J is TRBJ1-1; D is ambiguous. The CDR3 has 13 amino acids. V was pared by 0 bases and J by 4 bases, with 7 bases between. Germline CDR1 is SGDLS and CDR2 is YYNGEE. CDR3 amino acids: CASSVARRTEAFF. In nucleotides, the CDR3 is TGTGCCAGCAGCGTAGCCCGTCGCACTGAAGCTTTCTTT.

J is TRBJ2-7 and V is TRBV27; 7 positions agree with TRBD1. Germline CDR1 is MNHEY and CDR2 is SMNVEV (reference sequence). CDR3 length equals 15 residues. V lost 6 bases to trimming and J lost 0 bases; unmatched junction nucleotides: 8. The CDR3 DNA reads TGTGCCAGCAGGTACAGGGGTCCTAGCTCCTACGAGCAGTACTTC. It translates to CASRYRGPSSYEQYF.

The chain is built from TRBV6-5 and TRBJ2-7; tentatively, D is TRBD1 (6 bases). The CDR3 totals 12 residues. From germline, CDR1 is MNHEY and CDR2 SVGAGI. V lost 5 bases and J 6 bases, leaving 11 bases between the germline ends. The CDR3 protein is CASSNRDGEQYV. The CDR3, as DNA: TGTGCCAGCAGTAACAGGGACGGCGAGCAGTACGTC.

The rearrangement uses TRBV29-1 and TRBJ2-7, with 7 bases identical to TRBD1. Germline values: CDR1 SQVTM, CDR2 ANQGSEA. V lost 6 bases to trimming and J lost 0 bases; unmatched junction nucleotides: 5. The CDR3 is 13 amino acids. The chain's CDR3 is CSVQGGYSYEQYF. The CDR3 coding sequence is TGCAGCGTCCAAGGGGGCTACTCCTACGAGCAGTACTTC.

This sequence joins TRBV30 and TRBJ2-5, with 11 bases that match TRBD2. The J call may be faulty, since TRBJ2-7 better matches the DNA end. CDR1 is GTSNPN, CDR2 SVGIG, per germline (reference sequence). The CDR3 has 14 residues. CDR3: CAWSHGSGRDEQYF. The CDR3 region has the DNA TGTGCCTGGAGTCATGGTAGCGGGAGGGACGAGCAGTACTTC.

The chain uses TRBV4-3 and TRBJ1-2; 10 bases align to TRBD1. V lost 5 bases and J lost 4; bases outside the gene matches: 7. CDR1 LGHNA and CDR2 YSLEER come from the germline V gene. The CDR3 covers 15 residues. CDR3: CASSFGQGEGYGYTF. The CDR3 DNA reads TGCGCCAGCAGCTTCGGACAGGGGGAGGGCTATGGCTACACCTTC.

CDR3 loop: CASSQYHRGNTEAFF. CDR3 DNA sequence: TGCGCCAGCAGCCAATATCACAGGGGGAACACTGAAGCTTTCTTT. The V gene is TRBV4-1, the J gene TRBJ1-1; 7 positions agree with TRBD1. Germline V gene data show CDR1 as MGHRA and CDR2 as YSYEKL. This CDR3 is 15 amino acids long. V shed 2 bases and J 1 base; nucleotides not matched to a gene: 4.

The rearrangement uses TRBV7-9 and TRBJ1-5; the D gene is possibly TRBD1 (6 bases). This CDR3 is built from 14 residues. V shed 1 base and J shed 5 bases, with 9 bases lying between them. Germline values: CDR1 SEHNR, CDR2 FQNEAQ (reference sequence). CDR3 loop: CASSLVSGDQPQHF. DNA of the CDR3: TGTGCCAGCAGCTTAGTCTCAGGGGATCAGCCCCAGCATTTT. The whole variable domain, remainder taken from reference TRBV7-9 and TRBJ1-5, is DTGVSQNPRHKITKRGQNVTFRCDPISEHNRLYWYRQTLGQGPEFLTYFQNEAQLEKSRLLSDRFSAERPKGSFSTLEIQRTEQGDSAMYLCASSLVSGDQPQHFGDGTRLSIL.

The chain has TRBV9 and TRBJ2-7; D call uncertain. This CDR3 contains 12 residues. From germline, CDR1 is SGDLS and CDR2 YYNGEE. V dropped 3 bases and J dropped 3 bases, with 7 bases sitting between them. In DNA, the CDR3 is TGTGCCAGCAGCGCGGGTGGCTACGAGCAGTACTTC. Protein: CASSAGGYEQYF.

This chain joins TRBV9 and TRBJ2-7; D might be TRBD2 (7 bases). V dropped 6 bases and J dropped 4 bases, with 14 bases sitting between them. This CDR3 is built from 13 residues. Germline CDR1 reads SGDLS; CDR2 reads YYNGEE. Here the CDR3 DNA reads TGTGCCAGCAACCGAGGGGGGGGTTACGAGCAGTACTTC. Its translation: CASNRGGGYEQYF.

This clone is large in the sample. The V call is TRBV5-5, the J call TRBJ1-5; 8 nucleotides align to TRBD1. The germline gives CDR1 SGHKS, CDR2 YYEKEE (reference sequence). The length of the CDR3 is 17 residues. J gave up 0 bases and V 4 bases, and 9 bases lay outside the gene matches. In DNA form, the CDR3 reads TGTGCCAGCAGCCAAAGAAAGACAGGGGTTAGCAATCAGCCCCAGCATTTT. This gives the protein CASSQRKTGVSNQPQHF.

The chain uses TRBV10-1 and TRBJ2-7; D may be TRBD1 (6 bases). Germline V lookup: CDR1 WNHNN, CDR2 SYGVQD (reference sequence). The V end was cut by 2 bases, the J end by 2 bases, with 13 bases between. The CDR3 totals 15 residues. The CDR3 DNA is TGCGCCAGCAGTGAGATCCCGACAGGAACCTACGAGCAGTACTTC. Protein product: CASSEIPTGTYEQYF.

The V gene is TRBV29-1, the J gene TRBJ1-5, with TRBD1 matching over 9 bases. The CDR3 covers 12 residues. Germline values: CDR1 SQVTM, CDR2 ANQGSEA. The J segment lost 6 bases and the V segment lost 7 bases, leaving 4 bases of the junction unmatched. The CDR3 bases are TGCAGCGCAGGACAGGGGATTCAGCCCCAGCATTTT. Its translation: CSAGQGIQPQHF. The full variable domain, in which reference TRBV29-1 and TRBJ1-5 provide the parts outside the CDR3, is SAVISQKPSRDICQRGTSLTIQCQVDSQVTMMFWYRQQPGQSLTLIATANQGSEATYESGFVIDKFPISRPNLTFSTLTVSNMSPEDSSIYLCSAGQGIQPQHFGDGTRLSIL.

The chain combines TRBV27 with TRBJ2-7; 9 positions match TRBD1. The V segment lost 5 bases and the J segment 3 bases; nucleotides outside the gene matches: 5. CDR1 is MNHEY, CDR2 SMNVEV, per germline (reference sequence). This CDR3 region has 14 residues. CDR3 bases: TGTGCCAGCAGTCCCGGGACAGGGATCTACGAGCAGTACGTC. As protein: CASSPGTGIYEQYV.

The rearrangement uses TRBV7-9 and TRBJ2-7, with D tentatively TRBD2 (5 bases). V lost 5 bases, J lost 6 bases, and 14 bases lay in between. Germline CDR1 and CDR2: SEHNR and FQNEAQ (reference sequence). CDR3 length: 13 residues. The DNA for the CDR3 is TGTGCCAGCAGCCCCCCAAGACTAAGCGAGCAGTACGTC. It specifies CASSPPRLSEQYV.

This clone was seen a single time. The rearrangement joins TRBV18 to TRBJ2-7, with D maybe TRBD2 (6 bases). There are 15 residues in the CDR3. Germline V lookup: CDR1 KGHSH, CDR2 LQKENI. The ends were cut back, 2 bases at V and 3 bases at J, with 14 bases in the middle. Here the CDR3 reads CASSPGLARDYEQYF. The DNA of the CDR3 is TGTGCCAGCTCACCAGGGCTAGCGAGGGACTACGAGCAGTACTTC. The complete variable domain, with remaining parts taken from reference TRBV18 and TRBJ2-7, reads NAGVMQNPRHLVRRRGQEARLRCSPMKGHSHVYWYRQLPEEGLKFMVYLQKENIIDESGMPKERFSAEFPKEGPSILRIQQVVRGDSAAYFCASSPGLARDYEQYFGPGTRLTVT.

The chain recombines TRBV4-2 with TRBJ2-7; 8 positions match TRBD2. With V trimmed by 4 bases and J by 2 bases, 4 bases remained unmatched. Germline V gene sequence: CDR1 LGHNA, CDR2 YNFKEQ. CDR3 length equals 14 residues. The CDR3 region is CASSLGRGAYEQYV. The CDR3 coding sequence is TGTGCCAGCAGCCTCGGGAGGGGCGCCTACGAGCAGTACGTC.

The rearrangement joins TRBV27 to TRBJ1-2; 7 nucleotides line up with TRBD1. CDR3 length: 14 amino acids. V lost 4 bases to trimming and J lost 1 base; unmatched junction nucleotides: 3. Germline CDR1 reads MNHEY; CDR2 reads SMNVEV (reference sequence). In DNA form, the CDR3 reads TGTGCCAGCAGTTCCCGGGACAGTAACTATGGCTACACCTTC. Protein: CASSSRDSNYGYTF.

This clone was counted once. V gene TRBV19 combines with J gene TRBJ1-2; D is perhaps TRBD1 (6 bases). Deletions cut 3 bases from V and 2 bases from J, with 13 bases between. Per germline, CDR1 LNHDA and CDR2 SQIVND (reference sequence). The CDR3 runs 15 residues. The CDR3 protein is CASSISGGLNYGYTF. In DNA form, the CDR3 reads TGTGCCAGTAGTATTAGCGGGGGGCTCAACTATGGCTACACCTTC.

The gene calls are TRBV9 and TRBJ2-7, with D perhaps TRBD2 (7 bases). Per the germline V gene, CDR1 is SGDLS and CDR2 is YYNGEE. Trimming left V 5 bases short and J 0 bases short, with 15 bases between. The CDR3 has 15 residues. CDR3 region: CASSGGRESSYEQYF. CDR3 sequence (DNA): TGTGCCAGCAGTGGGGGGCGGGAGTCCTCCTACGAGCAGTACTTC.